This is a list of T cell receptor beta chains from one sample in a study of response to subunit inactivated influenza vaccine. TCRdb redid the calling of the RT-PCR reads with MiXCR, one entry per CDR3 protein. The sample lists about 780,000 distinct CDR3 sequences; about a fifth were seen once. The starting material was PBMCs from blood, obtained roughly 5 days after vaccination. All receptors derive from a man between 50 and 59 years old who received an inactivated influenza vaccine. The CDR3 runs from the conserved cysteine through the conserved F or W.

j_call cdr3_length v_call cdr3_aa
TRBJ2-5 18 TRBV9 CASSVEGTSGSGQETQYF
TRBJ2-3 14 TRBV5-1 CASHSHPSTDTQYF
TRBJ2-1 16 TRBV5-1 CASSSRDRGSYNEQFF
TRBJ1-1 13 TRBV12-3/TRBV12-4 CASSPRERTEAFF
TRBJ2-7 14 TRBV20-1 CSADGQGAPYEQYF
TRBJ1-4 14 TRBV5-4 CASSVDGRGEKLFF
TRBJ2-1 16 TRBV5-1 CASSLPWTSGNNEQFF
TRBJ1-4 14 TRBV28 CASSQGSLNEKLFF
TRBJ2-2 13 TRBV20-1 CSAREGSGGELFF
TRBJ1-2 14 TRBV27 CASSLVGTVYGYTF